This T cell receptor (beta chain) was recovered during a study of blood T cell repertoires in COVID-19 (TCRdb year 2020). In terms of the full investigation: Collaborator samples came from the United States, Italy and Spain and covered acute and convalescent phases of COVID-19. The prospective study material was composed of cDNA or gDNA derived from T cells, B-cell-depleted T cells, or PBMCs. Where HLA class I and class II types were available, the types were taken from metadata supplied by the sample provider, not from assay-based typing. The samples were drawn from two sources: the first 160 participants of the ongoing ImmuneRACE study, and 1,254 subjects contributed by 6 global collaborators. The dataset comprised deeply sampled blood TCRbeta repertoires from subjects exposed to, actively infected with, or recovered from COVID-19. A freely available public database, intended as a resource for researchers studying the immune response to SARS-CoV-2, is where the repertoires were released. A de-identified subject ID, COVID-19 status, age in years and sex were almost always included in the sample metadata.

In regard to this clone: What this receptor recognizes is not known. Qualities for individual bases were not recorded, and no much larger clone is one base off.

Broad study findings and their caveats: The amount of clinical and demographic metadata varied by source and participant and was provided uncurated.

Another Seattle source contributed samples from volunteer blood donors who had recovered from COVID-19. Each collaborating institution followed its own protocols to collect whole blood in K2EDTA tubes. For TCRbeta analysis, collaborators shipped samples in one of three forms: frozen whole blood, isolated PBMCs, or DNA extracted from either of those sample types. V drops 7 bases and J drops 7 bases, leaving 17 bases in between. CDR1 and CDR2 are read off the germline V gene (reference sequence) as WNHNN and SYGVQD. From its cysteine to its phenylalanine, the CDR3 spans 13 amino acids. Of the read, only the CDR3 DNA is kept; its 39 bases are in frame from base 1. TCRbeta CDR3 regions were amplified from genomic DNA by means of the immunoSEQ Assay, a bias-controlled multiplex PCR. The authors' analysis ran thus. The number of nucleated cells in each sample was estimated by amplification of reference gene primers within the assay. Sequence reads were collapsed and filtered to measure the absolute abundance of every unique TCRbeta CDR3 rearrangement. For each sample, productive Simpson clonality was calculated by taking the square root of Simpson's diversity index across productive rearrangements. The source is immuneACCESS, and TCRdb retained only in-frame sequences with V and J called. Part of the clones is not carried over; for the studies checked, unresolved V genes explain less than half of this, and the remainder is unexplained. From that table come the V and J calls and clone size; the DNA was used to work out D and trimming. The sample records about 240,000 clones, around 90% of which are singletons. Together, the top ten hold 6% to 9% of the sample.

This receptor chain uses TRBV10-1 and TRBJ2-7, with no confident D gene call. The sequence was obtained from a man aged 55 to 70 who had recovered from COVID-19. Source material: peripheral blood. This receptor carries the CDR3 CASKVRNQREQYF. The DNA sequence is as follows: TGCGCCAGCAAGGTCAGAAACCAGAGGGAGCAGTACTTC.